This T cell receptor beta chain was found in a study of cytomegalovirus exposure and HLA in healthy donors (TCRdb year 2017). Context from the whole study: In an earlier analysis of fewer than 750 of the donors, approximately 260 Gb of sequence data and just under 120 million unique TCR beta sequences from some 170 million T cells were reported. Approximately 300 gigabases of sequencing data and roughly 81 million unique TCR sequences made up an early release that covered roughly 670 HLA-typed donors. Among the roughly 400 genotyped donors, approximately 77% belonged to the genetic ancestry cluster associated with self-reported Caucasian donors. The study aimed to test whether signatures of past pathogen exposure could be identified by cataloging public T cell receptors. The study used immunosequencing to profile the T cell repertoires of about 670 subjects and linked those repertoires to cytomegalovirus serostatus. In addition to the first cohort of roughly 670 subjects, a separate validation cohort of around 110 different subjects was used. High-throughput TCR immunosequencing, statistical association of individual TCRs with disease status, and machine learning were combined to predict cytomegalovirus infection status. A later analysis re-analyzed previously published TCR beta repertoires from approximately 670 donors and added high-resolution HLA genotyping to study TCR occurrence patterns. Rather than drawing on any new phenotypic data, the later analysis identified candidate immune exposures from TCR beta sequences and the way those sequences occurred across donors. To decide whether each TCR beta V gene segment behaved as functional or pseudogenic, an earlier analysis of approximately 620 of the donors relied on high-throughput TCR beta sequencing. Donor age, sex, ethnicity and CMV serostatus were compiled alongside the repertoire data. A later genetic analysis used genome-wide SNP genotypes for 398 of the 666 donors, treating that subset as a discovery cohort. Every repertoire in the discovery cohort had been generated on one and the same sequencing platform. HLA typing included class I and class II loci at four-digit resolution. Typing coverage varied by locus: about 629-630 donors for A, B, C, DRB1 and DQB1; more than 500 for DQA1; more than 600 for DPA1; under 490 for DPB1. Because of strong linkage in the cohort, roughly five DR-DQ haplotypes were treated as single units for association and clustering. Among some 410 genotyped donors of the cohort, an average of roughly 230,000 unique TCR beta nucleotide sequences was sequenced per donor, of which about 19% were non-productive. Broader findings and caveats from the paper: Linkage disequilibrium might explain the correlated functional status among segregating V segments, but an unknown experimental factor could not be ruled out. The classifier was reported to diagnose cytomegalovirus status with high specificity and sensitivity in both the original cohort and the validation cohort. A later analysis associated 16,951 TCR beta sequences with specific HLA alleles at a false discovery rate of 0.05. The presence/absence analyses assumed that sequencing depth was roughly uniform across donors, and that assumption may not be true. HLA typing was unavailable for some donors at each locus, so association tests used only the typed subset. A group of highly shared sequence variants was considered likely to be a technical artifact of the sequencing pipeline. V-gene and J-gene trimming of TCR beta chains was associated with a missense DCLRE1C variant in a later genetic analysis, and the association was replicated in an independent cohort. In a later analysis, several top co-occurrence clusters were reported to appear linked to parvovirus B19, influenza, CMV and Epstein-Barr virus. Because counts were too low, seventeen rarely observed V segments, including chromosome 9 orphons, were left out of the earlier analysis of 587 of the donors. The study gave a list of roughly 150 TCR beta chains associated with cytomegalovirus. A further reported finding was that TCR beta sequences accurately predicted the HLA-A and HLA-B alleles for most subjects in the first cohort. In vitro tests confirmed that a few of the cytomegalovirus-associated TCR beta chains recognize cytomegalovirus antigens. Across donors, most TCR sequences were observed very rarely, whereas some public TCRs were present in many individuals. The only immune exposure information available for the cohort was CMV serostatus. In a later analysis, HLA-associated TCR beta chains showed more clonal expansion and lower generation probabilities than non-associated chains that were equally common. Assigning TCR associations to individual alleles was difficult when HLA alleles, especially DR and DQ, strongly co-occurred. Broadly in line with IMGT annotations, most TCR beta V segments showed up in productive rearrangements about 90% or about 30% of the time in an earlier analysis of 587 of the donors. According to a later genetic analysis, donors in an Asian-associated ancestry cluster had fewer N-insertions in productive TCRs than the approximately 630-donor mean. A later analysis found that TCR association rates varied across HLA loci, with DRB1 alleles showing the most associated TCRs and HLA-C alleles the fewest. In this cohort, only TCR beta chains were sequenced, and detectable features were limited by the absence of alpha or paired-chain data. A later analysis found that most CMV-associated TCR beta chains appeared HLA-restricted, with HLA associations seemingly driven largely by CMV exposure. According to the authors, the approach could potentially be generalized to other disease states and immunological phenotypes. Some IMGT-functional V segments, including TRBV6-2 and TRBV6-3, could not be distinguished by the 87-base-pair reads and were therefore excluded.

In regard to this clone: Its antigen specificity is not known. A read error may produce the germline difference seen at one junction end.

Libraries were built with the immunoSEQ multiplex PCR assay. For the multiplex PCR, a mixture combining 60 forward primers for TCR Vbeta segments and 13 reverse primers for TCR Jbeta segments was used. Amplification of the CDR3 region of rearranged TCR beta genes was performed with a multiplex PCR assay on genomic DNA. On the Illumina HiSeq System, the amplified TCR beta libraries were sequenced as 87-base-pair reads. From the authors' description of their analysis: A later analysis counted about 80 million unique TCR beta chains across the 550 to 700 repertoires, and around 12 million of these chains were shared by at least two donors. Raw reads were error-corrected and collapsed into unique sequences with a nearest-neighbor algorithm that merged closely related sequences to remove PCR and sequencing errors. V, D and J gene segments were assigned by aligning CDR3 sequences to IMGT reference sequences. For a sequence to be retained, a match of at least six nucleotides to both a V gene segment and a J gene segment was required. Rearrangements were classified as productive when the CDR3 lacked stop codons and remained in frame with V and J, and all other rearrangements were classified as non-productive. Following IMGT convention, CDR3 was defined as the stretch from the second conserved V-encoded cysteine to the conserved J-encoded phenylalanine. In an earlier analysis of roughly 610 of the donors, sequences lacking an unambiguous match to a single V gene segment were excluded. In an earlier analysis of a few hundred of the donors, V segments were called functional above 56.7% productive rearrangements and were called segregating when the between-donor standard deviation exceeded 5%. A statistical classification framework was built to diagnose cytomegalovirus status from the catalog of TCR beta chain sequences. A later analysis assigned V and J genes by comparing TCR nucleotide sequences with IMGT/GENE-DB human TR gene sequences. In a later analysis, CDR3 sequences and most-parsimonious VDJ recombination scenarios were assigned using the TCRdist pipeline. A later analysis defined each TCR beta chain by its CDR3 amino acid sequence plus V-gene family, and excluded reads lacking a unique V-gene family. A later analysis removed several hundred highly shared, low-generation-probability nucleotide sequences to deal with suspected cross-contamination and a sequencing artifact. In a later analysis, a clonal expansion index for each public chain was calculated from normalized within-repertoire ranks of inferred template counts. In a later analysis, generation probabilities were computed using a VDJ recombination model fitted to out-of-frame rearrangements, and the results were checked against IGoR. Hypergeometric tests were used in a later analysis to score TCR-TCR, TCR-HLA and TCR-CMV co-occurrence, with a repertoire-size bias correction applied to the TCR pairs. In a later analysis, false discovery rates were estimated by permuting HLA or CMV assignments 20 times. In a later analysis, co-occurring TCRs were grouped using DBSCAN, and TCRdist sequence similarity was added for clustering within HLA-allele-positive subsets. Co-occurrence clustering excluded repertoires with fewer than 30,000 or more than 120,000 public chains, plus five with anomalous nucleotide sharing. The immuneACCESS repertoire file appears here via TCRdb, limited to in-frame rearrangements. These files lack a portion of the clones; in checked studies, under half of the deficit traces to unresolved V genes, and the cause of the others is not known. V and J calls and clone size are copied from that table; D and trimming were computed from the DNA. This sample holds around 190,000 clones; around three quarters were observed only once. The top ten clones comprise 1.5% to 2% of the sample.

Sequences SGHTA (CDR1) and FQGTGA (CDR2) are obtained from the germline V gene. The CDR3 runs 14 residues from the cysteine to the phenylalanine. Only the CDR3 region is kept as DNA, spanning 42 bases read in frame from base 1. The cohort consisted of fewer than 700 healthy bone marrow donors. At the time of sampling, all cohort members were nominally healthy, though unrecorded immune exposures were likely present. The donor was CMV seronegative and was included in the group of 352 seronegative cohort members. Every donor gave a peripheral blood sample, and the peripheral blood mononuclear cells from that sample were used for TCR beta sequencing. The Qiagen DNeasy Blood Extraction Kit was used to extract genomic DNA from the blood cell samples.

The V and J segments used are TRBV7-3 and TRBJ2-3; a confident D gene designation cannot be given. The sequencing input was PBMCs. The receptor was isolated from a man aged 25 to 40 in good health and CMV-seronegative. The DNA reads as follows: TGTGCCAGCAGCTTCGACGGTAGCACGGATACGCAGTATTTT. The encoded protein is CASSFDGSTDTQYF.